The clone carrying this T cell receptor (beta chain) was picked up a small number of times. Its target is not known. TCRdb ran MiXCR on the reads and lists one entry per CDR3 protein. The table shows about a million distinct CDR3 sequences, with less than 40% occurring only once. The data are from a study of T cell repertoires in cytomegalovirus infection. For the study at large: It was the public TCR beta signatures that indicated both CMV infection and matching HLA type.

V lost 3 bases to trimming and J lost 7 bases, with 16 bases between them. The CDR3 contains 14 residues. Germline lookup yields CDR1 SGHTA and CDR2 FQGNSA. Findings and limits, study-wide: In two of eight donors, the top clonotype was HLA-C-restricted CMV-specific.

This specimen was cultured CD8+ T cells from PBMCs, taken from culture after CMV antigen stimulation. This clonotype was obtained from a human donor in good health (CMV status not recorded). Some clones in this sample may be carry-over from other donors' samples. This sequence joins TRBV7-2 and TRBJ2-7; unclear D gene. The CDR3 reads CASSLWDTSEEQYF. The CDR3 region has the DNA TGTGCCAGCAGCTTGTGGGATACCTCAGAAGAGCAGTACTTC.